This TCR beta chain originates from a study of blood T cell repertoires in COVID-19. Study overall: Sites in the United States, Italy and Spain provided acute and convalescent COVID-19 samples. From T cells, B-cell-depleted T cells, or PBMCs came the material, which was cDNA or gDNA.

The CDR3 length is 17 residues. Germline CDR1 KGHDR, CDR2 SFDVKD. Trimming took 4 bases from V and 5 from J; bases not matched to a gene: 8. As originally analysed: From reference gene primer amplification, estimates of nucleated cell counts were derived. Assay: immunoSEQ multiplex PCR; the TCRdb copy retains only in-frame clones and omits some. The V and J calls and clone size were taken over from that table, and D and trimming were inferred from the DNA. The table has fewer than 250,000 clones, 65% to 85% seen once; the top ten hold more than 5.5%. This clone was observed a single time. The V call is TRBV24-1, the J call TRBJ2-5; 14 bases agree with TRBD2. This clonotype was obtained from a human donor in a cohort sampled during active COVID-19. Specimen: peripheral blood. The CDR3 DNA reads as TGTGCCACCAGTGAGGGGGGACTAGCGGGAGTGGGGGAGACCCAGTACTTC. As protein: CATSEGGLAGVGETQYF.